These 11 T cell receptor beta chains were all obtained from the same sample, sequenced in a study of T cells in localized non-small cell lung cancer. Measured with immunoSEQ multiplex PCR; TCRdb has only the in-frame clones, and not every one. This sample has 15,000 to 25,000 clones, with 90% to 95% found just once. The source was peripheral blood, collected before any cancer treatment. These receptors all stem from a male donor at least 60 years old with stage I squamous cell lung carcinoma.

The chain uses TRBV28 and TRBJ2-7; 7 bases are a match to TRBD2. V gave up 6 bases and J gave up 1 base; unmatched junction bases: 12. The germline gives CDR1 MDHEN, CDR2 SYDVKM. The CDR3 loop spans 16 amino acids. For the CDR3, the DNA is TGTGCCAGCAGGAACTCTCTAGCGGCCAGTTCCTACGAGCAGTACTTC. This encodes CASRNSLAASSYEQYF. Filled out from reference TRBV28 and TRBJ2-7, the complete variable domain reads DVKVTQSSRYLVKRTGEKVFLECVQDMDHENMFWYRQDPGLGLRLIYFSYDVKMKEKGDIPEGYSVSREKKERFSLILESASTNQTSMYLCASRNSLAASSYEQYFGPGTRLTVT.

This rearrangement joins TRBV27 to TRBJ1-2, with D tentatively TRBD1 (5 bases). Between the trimmed V and J ends, which lost 2 bases and 4 bases, there was a span of 20 bases. Germline V gives CDR1 MNHEY, CDR2 SMNVEV (reference sequence). The CDR3 loop spans 17 amino acids. The CDR3 DNA is TGTGCCAGCAGTTTAAACTTAGTAGGGGCGCCGGTCTATGGCTACACCTTC. Protein product: CASSLNLVGAPVYGYTF.

The chain links TRBV2 to TRBJ2-3; 9 nucleotides agree with TRBD2. This CDR3 is built from 15 residues. Trimming cost V 8 bases and J 4 bases; bases outside gene matches: 10. Germline CDR1 is SNHLY and CDR2 is FYNNEI. This CDR3 is CASDVSGRVADTQYF. In DNA form, the CDR3 reads TGTGCCAGCGACGTTAGCGGGAGAGTAGCAGATACGCAGTATTTT.

The rearrangement uses TRBV5-1 and TRBJ1-4; 7 positions agree with TRBD1. The CDR3 extends over 16 amino acids. The V gene's germline CDR1 is SGHRS and CDR2 YFSETQ. V lost 2 bases to trimming and J lost 5 bases; unmatched junction nucleotides: 9. The CDR3 protein is CASSFGVTQGNEKLFF. The CDR3 DNA reads TGCGCCAGCAGCTTCGGGGTGACACAGGGGAATGAAAAACTGTTTTTT.

A single count supports this clone. This sequence joins TRBV10-1 and TRBJ2-3, with a weak D call TRBD2 (6 bases). This CDR3 is built from 13 residues. The germline V gene has CDR1 WNHNN and CDR2 SYGVQD (reference sequence). V shed 4 bases and J shed 4 bases, with 9 bases lying between them. This CDR3 reads CASSAGVSDTQYF. The CDR3, as DNA: TGCGCCAGCAGTGCGGGAGTCTCAGATACGCAGTATTTT.

In DNA, the CDR3 is TGTGCCAGCAGCCATCCAGGGAGAAGTGAGCAGTTCTTC. It specifies CASSHPGRSEQFF. V gene TRBV14 combines with J gene TRBJ2-1; D might be TRBD1 or TRBD2, each matching 5 bases. Per germline, CDR1 SGHDN and CDR2 FVKESK. Trimming took off 3 bases at V and 9 bases at J, with 12 bases between the two ends. The CDR3 length is 13 residues.

The rearrangement links TRBV6-1 to TRBJ2-1; D ambiguous. Trimming shortened V by 2 bases and J by 3 bases, and 20 bases separated the two germline ends. The CDR3 is made up of 18 amino acids. CDR1 is MNHNS and CDR2 is SASEGT in the germline V gene. CDR3 amino acids: CASSEYVGPTFYYNEQFF. For the CDR3, the DNA is TGTGCCAGCAGTGAATACGTAGGGCCAACGTTTTACTACAATGAGCAGTTCTTC.

This clone was seen only once. The chain uses TRBV18 and TRBJ2-5; D might be TRBD1 (5 bases). The germline V gene encodes CDR1 KGHSH and CDR2 LQKENI. The CDR3 consists of 14 residues. The V gene lost 1 base and the J gene lost 5 bases, with 11 bases spanning the gap. CDR3: CASSPQGLGETQYF. CDR3 coding DNA: TGTGCCAGCTCACCACAGGGGCTCGGGGAGACCCAGTACTTC.

About this clone: At one boundary the junction diverges from the germline segment, which might be a read error. The chain has TRBV27 and TRBJ2-7; D unresolved. The CDR3 loop spans 14 amino acids. Germline V gene lookup returns CDR1 MNHEY and CDR2 SMNVEV (reference sequence). In DNA form, the CDR3 reads TGTGCCAGCAGTTTGCTAGTGGGGAATGATGAGCGGTACTTC. This codes for CASSLLVGNDERYF.

This sequence joins TRBV2 and TRBJ2-6, with TRBD2 as a possible D gene (6 bases). Germline assignment: CDR1 SNHLY and CDR2 FYNNEI. CDR3 length: 17 amino acids. V lost 5 bases to trimming and J lost 1 base, with 15 bases between them. The CDR3 DNA reads as TGTGCCAGCAGTCCGGATGCGGGGTGGTCTGGGGCCAACGTCCTGACTTTC. Translating gives CASSPDAGWSGANVLTF.

The rearrangement links TRBV4-1 to TRBJ2-1; possibly TRBD1 for D (5 bases). Germline V CDR1 and CDR2: MGHRA, YSYEKL. Trimming took 6 bases from V and 0 from J, leaving 15 bases between them. CDR3 length: 16 residues. The CDR3 loop is CASRQVDLISYNEQFF. The CDR3 bases are TGCGCCAGCAGACAGGTTGACCTTATCTCCTACAATGAGCAGTTCTTC.